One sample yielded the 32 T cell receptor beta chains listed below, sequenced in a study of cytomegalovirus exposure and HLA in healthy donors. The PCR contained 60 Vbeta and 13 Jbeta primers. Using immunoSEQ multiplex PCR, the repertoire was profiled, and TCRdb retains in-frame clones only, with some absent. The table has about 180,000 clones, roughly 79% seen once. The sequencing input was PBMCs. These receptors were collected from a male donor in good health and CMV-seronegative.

As DNA, the CDR3 is TGTGCCTGGAAAACAGGGACAGGGCAGTTCTTC. Protein product: CAWKTGTGQFF. The chain joins TRBV30 to TRBJ2-1; 8 nucleotides line up with TRBD1. The CDR3 spans 11 residues. With 4 bases clipped from V and 12 bases from J, the junction kept 5 bases outside the gene matches. CDR1 is GTSNPN, CDR2 SVGIG, per germline (reference sequence).

CDR3 sequence: CSVEFLGTPVGYTF. CDR3 DNA: TGCAGCGTTGAATTTCTTGGGACTCCTGTGGGCTACACCTTC. The genes are TRBV29-1 and TRBJ1-2; D perhaps matches TRBD1 (5 bases). CDR3 length equals 14 residues. The germline V gene encodes CDR1 SQVTM and CDR2 ANQGSEA. Between the trimmed V and J ends, which lost 2 bases and 8 bases, there was a span of 18 bases.

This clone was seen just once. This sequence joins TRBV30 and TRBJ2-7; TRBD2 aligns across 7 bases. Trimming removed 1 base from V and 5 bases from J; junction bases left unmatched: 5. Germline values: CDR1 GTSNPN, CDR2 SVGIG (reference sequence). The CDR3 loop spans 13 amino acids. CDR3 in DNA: TGTGCCTGGAGTGGAATGGGGGGGAACGAGCAGTACTTC. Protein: CAWSGMGGNEQYF.

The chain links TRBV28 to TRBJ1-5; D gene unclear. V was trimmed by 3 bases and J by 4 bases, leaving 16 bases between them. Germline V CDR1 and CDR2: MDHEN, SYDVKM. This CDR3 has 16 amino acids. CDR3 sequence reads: CASSFSGRQLNQPQHF. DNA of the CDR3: TGTGCCAGCAGTTTCAGCGGTCGGCAGCTAAATCAGCCCCAGCATTTT. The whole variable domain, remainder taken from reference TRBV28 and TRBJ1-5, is DVKVTQSSRYLVKRTGEKVFLECVQDMDHENMFWYRQDPGLGLRLIYFSYDVKMKEKGDIPEGYSVSREKKERFSLILESASTNQTSMYLCASSFSGRQLNQPQHFGDGTRLSIL.

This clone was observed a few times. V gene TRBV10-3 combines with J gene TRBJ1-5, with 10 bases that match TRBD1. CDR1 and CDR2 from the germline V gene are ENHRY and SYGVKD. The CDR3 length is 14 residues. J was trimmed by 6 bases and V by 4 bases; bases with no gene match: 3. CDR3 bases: TGTGCCATCAGTGGGGGACAGGGGATTCAGCCCCAGCATTTT. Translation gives CAISGGQGIQPQHF.

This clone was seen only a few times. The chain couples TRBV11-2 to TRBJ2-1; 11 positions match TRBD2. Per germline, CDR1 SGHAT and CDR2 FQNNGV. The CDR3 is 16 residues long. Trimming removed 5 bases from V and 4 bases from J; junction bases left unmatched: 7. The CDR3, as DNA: TGTGCCAGCAGCCCAGAGGCTAGCGGGAGGTACAATGAGCAGTTCTTC. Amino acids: CASSPEASGRYNEQFF.

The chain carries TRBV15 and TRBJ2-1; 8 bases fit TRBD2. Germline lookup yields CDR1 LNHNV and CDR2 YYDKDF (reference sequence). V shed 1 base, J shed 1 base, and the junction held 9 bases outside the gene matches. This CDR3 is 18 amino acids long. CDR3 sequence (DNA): TGTGCCACCAGCAGAGGATTCCTCAGCGGGAGTTCCTACAATGAGCAGTTCTTC. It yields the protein CATSRGFLSGSSYNEQFF.

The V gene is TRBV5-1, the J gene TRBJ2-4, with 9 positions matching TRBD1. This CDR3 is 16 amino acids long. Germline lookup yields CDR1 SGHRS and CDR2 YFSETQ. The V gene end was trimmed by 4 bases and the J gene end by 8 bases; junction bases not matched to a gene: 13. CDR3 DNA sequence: TGCGCCAGCAGCACACCGGGACAGGGAGAGGAAGACATTCAGTACTTC. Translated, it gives CASSTPGQGEEDIQYF. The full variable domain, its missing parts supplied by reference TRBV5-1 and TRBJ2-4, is KAGVTQTPRYLIKTRGQQVTLSCSPISGHRSVSWYQQTPGQGLQFLFEYFSETQRNKGNFPGRFSGRQFSNSRSEMNVSTLELGDSALYLCASSTPGQGEEDIQYFGAGTRLSVL.

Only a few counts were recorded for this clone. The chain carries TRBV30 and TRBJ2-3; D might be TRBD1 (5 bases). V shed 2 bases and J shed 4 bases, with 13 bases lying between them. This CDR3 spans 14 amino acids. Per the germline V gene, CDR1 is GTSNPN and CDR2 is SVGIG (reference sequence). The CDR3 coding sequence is TGTGCCTGGAGTTTTAATCAGGGTCCAGATACGCAGTATTTT. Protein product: CAWSFNQGPDTQYF.

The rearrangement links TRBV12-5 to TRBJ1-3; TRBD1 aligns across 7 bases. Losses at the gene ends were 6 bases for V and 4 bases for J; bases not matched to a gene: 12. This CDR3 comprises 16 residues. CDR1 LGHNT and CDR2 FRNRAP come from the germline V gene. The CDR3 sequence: CASGRPTTGSGNTIYF. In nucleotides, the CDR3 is TGTGCTAGTGGCCGCCCTACGACAGGGTCGGGAAACACCATATATTTT.

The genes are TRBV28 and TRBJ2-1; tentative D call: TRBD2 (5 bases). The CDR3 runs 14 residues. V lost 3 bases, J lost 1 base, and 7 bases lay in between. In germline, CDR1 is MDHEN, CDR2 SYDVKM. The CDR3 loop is CASSFRGSYNEQFF. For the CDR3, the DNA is TGTGCCAGCAGTTTTCGGGGTTCCTACAATGAGCAGTTCTTC.

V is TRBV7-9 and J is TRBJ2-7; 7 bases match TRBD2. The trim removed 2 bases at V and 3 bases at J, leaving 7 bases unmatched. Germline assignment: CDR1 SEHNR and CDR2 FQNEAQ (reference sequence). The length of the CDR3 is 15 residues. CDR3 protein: CASSLNPERGYEQYF. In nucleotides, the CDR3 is TGTGCCAGCAGCTTAAATCCGGAGCGGGGCTACGAGCAGTACTTC.

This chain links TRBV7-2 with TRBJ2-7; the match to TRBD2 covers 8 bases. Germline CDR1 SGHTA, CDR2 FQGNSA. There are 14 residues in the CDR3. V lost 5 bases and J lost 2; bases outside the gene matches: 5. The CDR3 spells CASSTLAGTYEQYF. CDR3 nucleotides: TGTGCCAGCAGCACCTTAGCGGGGACCTACGAGCAGTACTTC.

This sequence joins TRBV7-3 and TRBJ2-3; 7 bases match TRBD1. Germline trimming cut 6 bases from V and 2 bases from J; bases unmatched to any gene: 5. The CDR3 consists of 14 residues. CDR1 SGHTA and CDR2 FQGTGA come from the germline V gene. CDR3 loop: CASSEGAPTDTQYF. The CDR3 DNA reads TGTGCCAGCAGTGAGGGGGCCCCCACAGATACGCAGTATTTT.

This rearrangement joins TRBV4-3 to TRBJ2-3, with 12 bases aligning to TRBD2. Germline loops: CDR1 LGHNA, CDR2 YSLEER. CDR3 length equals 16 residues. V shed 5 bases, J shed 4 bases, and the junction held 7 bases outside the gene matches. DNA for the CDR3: TGCGCCAGCAGCTCCCGACTAGCGGGAGTGGCAGATACGCAGTATTTT. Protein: CASSSRLAGVADTQYF.

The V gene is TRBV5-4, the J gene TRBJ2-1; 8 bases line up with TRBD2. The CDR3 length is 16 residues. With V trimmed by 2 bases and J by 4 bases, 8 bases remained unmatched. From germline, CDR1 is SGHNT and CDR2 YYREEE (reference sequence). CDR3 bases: TGTGCCAGCAGCTTATCCGCGGGAGGAGGATACAATGAGCAGTTCTTC. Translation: CASSLSAGGGYNEQFF.

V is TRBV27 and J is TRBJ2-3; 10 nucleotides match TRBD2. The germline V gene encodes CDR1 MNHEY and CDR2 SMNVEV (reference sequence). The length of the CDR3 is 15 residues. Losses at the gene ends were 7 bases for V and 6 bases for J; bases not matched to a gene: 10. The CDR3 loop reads CASTASGRPRDTQYF. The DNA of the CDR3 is TGTGCCAGCACCGCTAGCGGGAGACCAAGGGATACGCAGTATTTT.

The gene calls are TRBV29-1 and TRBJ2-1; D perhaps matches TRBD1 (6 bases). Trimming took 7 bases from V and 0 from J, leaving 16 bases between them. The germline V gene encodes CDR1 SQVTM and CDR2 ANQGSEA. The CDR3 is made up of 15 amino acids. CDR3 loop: CSGGTPSFSYNEQFF. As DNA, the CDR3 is TGCAGCGGTGGGACACCTTCATTCTCCTACAATGAGCAGTTCTTC.

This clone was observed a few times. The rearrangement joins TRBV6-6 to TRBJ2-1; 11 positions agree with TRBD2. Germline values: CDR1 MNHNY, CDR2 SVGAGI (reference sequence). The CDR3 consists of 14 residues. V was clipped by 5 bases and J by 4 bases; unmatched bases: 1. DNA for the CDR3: TGTGCCAGCAGTAGACTAGCGGGGTACAATGAGCAGTTCTTC. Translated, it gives CASSRLAGYNEQFF.

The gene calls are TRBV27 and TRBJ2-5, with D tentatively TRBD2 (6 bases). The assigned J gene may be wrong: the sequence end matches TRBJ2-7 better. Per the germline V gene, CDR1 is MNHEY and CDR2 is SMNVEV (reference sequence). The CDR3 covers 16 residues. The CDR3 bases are TGTGCCAGCAGTTTATCGGCGCGGGAAGTGACCTACGAGCAGTACTTC. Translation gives CASSLSAREVTYEQYF.

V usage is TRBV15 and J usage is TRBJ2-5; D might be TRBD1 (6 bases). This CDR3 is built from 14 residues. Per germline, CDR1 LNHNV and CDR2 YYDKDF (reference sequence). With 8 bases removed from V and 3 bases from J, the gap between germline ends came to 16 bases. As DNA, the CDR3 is TGTGCCACCCGGACCCTCCCAGGGGAAGAGACCCAGTACTTC. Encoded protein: CATRTLPGEETQYF. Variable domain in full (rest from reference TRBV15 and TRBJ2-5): DAMVIQNPRYQVTQFGKPVTLSCSQTLNHNVMYWYQQKSSQAPKLLFHYYDKDFNNEADTPDNFQSRRPNTSFCFLDIRSPGLGDTAMYLCATRTLPGEETQYFGPGTRLLVL.

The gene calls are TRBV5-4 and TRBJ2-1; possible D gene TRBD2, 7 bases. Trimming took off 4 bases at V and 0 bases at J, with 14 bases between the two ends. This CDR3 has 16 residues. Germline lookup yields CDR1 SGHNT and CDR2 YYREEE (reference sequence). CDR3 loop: CASSPMAGASYNEQFF. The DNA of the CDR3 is TGTGCCAGCAGCCCTATGGCGGGGGCCTCCTACAATGAGCAGTTCTTC.

CDR3 sequence (DNA): TGTGCCAGCAGCTTACGGACAGGGGGCACTGAAGCTTTCTTT. Protein: CASSLRTGGTEAFF. The rearrangement uses TRBV13 and TRBJ1-1; 10 nucleotides match TRBD1. The trim removed 2 bases at V and 4 bases at J, leaving 1 base unmatched. The CDR3 extends over 14 amino acids. Germline V lookup: CDR1 PRHDT, CDR2 FYEKMQ (reference sequence).

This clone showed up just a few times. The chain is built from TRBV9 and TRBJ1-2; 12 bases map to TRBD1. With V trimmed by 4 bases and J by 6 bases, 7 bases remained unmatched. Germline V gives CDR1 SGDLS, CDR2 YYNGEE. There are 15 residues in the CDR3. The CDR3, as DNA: TGTGCCAGCAGCTTAGTTGGGACAGGGGGCAATGGCTACACCTTC. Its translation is CASSLVGTGGNGYTF. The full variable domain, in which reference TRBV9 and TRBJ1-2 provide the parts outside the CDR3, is DSGVTQTPKHLITATGQRVTLRCSPRSGDLSVYWYQQSLDQGLQFLIQYYNGEERAKGNILERFSAQQFPDLHSELNLSSLELGDSALYFCASSLVGTGGNGYTFGSGTRLTVV.

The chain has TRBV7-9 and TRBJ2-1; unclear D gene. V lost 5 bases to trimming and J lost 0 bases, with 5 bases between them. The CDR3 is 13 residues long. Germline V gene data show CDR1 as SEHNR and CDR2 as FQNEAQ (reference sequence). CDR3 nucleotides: TGTGCCAGCAGCCCAGACTCCTACAATGAGCAGTTCTTC. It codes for CASSPDSYNEQFF.

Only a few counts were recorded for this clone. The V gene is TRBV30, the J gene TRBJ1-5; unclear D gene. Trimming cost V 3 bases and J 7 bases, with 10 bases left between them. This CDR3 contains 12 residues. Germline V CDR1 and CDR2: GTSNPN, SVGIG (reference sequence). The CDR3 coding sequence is TGTGCCTGGAGCCTAGATACCCAGCCCCAGCATTTT. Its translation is CAWSLDTQPQHF.

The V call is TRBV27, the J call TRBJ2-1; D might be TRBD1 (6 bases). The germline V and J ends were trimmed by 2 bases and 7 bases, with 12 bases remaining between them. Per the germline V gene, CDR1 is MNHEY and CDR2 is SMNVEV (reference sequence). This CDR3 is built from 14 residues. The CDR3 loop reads CASSLMGQGNEQFF. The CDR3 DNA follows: TGTGCCAGCAGTTTAATGGGCCAGGGGAATGAGCAGTTCTTC.

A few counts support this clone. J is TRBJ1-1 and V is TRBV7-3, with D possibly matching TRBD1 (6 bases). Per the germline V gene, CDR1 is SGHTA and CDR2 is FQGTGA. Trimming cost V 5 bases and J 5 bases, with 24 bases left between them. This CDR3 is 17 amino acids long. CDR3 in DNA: TGTGCCAGCAGCCCCCACATCGATCTGACAGGTTTGACTGAAGCTTTCTTT. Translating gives CASSPHIDLTGLTEAFF.

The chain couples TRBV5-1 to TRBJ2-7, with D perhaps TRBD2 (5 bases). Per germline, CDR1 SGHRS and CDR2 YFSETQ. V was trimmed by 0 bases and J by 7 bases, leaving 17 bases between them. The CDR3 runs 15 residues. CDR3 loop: CASSLGPTRDGEQYF. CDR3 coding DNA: TGCGCCAGCAGCTTGGGACCTACTAGAGACGGGGAGCAGTACTTC.

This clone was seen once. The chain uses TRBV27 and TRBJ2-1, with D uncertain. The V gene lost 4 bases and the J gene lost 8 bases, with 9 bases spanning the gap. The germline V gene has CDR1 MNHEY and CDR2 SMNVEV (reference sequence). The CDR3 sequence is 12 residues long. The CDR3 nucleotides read TGTGCCAGCAGTTCTCTAGGCGATGAGCAGTTCTTC. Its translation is CASSSLGDEQFF.

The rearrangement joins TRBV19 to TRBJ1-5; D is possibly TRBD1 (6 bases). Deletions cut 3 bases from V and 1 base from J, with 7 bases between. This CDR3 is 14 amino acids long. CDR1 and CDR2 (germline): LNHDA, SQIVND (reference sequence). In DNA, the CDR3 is TGTGCCAGTAGTATGGGGACAAGCAATCAGCCCCAGCATTTT. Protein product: CASSMGTSNQPQHF.

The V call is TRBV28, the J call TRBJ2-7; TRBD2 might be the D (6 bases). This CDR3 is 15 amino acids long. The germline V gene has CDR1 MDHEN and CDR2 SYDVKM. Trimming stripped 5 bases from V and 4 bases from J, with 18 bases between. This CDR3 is CASSAPGTARYEQYF. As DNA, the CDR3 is TGTGCCAGCAGTGCACCCGGGACTGCACGTTACGAGCAGTACTTC.